The sequence of this TCR beta chain was determined in a study of radiation and T cells in renal cell carcinoma. This sample's time point: baseline pretreatment blood. Treatment indicated: 15 Gy SBRT to primary tumor, nephrectomy 4 weeks later. Assay used: immunoSEQ multiplex PCR; TCRdb lists only in-frame clones, some missing. The sample yields 150,000 or so clones, around nine tenths seen once. The V gene lost 0 bases and the J gene lost 7 bases, with 15 bases spanning the gap. Germline CDR1 and CDR2: SGHDN and FVKESK. The CDR3 consists of 15 residues. The clonotype was recovered from a woman aged 45-65 years with renal cell carcinoma. Sample: blood, taken from a patient whose treatment included radiotherapy and nephrectomy. The J gene is TRBJ1-2, the V gene TRBV14; possibly TRBD1 for D (5 bases). This chain's CDR3 is CASSQEGGTFRGYTF. The CDR3 bases are TGTGCCAGCAGCCAAGAGGGGGGGACCTTTCGTGGCTACACCTTC.